These 5 T cell receptor beta chains were sequenced from one sample in a study of T cells in Graves' hyperthyroidism and ophthalmopathy. The investigators amplified TCR beta CDR3 regions from RNA transcripts. The TCR CDR3 was amplified in a first-round RT-PCR using the HTBI primer set. TCRdb analysed the multiplex PCR reads with MiXCR anew, one entry per CDR3 protein. Here the sample spans approximately 600,000 distinct CDR3 sequences, about 14% being singletons. Sample: blood. These receptors were collected from a woman aged 40 to 50 with Graves' ophthalmopathy.

The sample holds a few counts of this clonotype. This chain's CDR3 is CASTRTGTVNTEAFF. CDR3 bases: TGTGCCAGCACACGAACCGGGACAGTTAACACTGAAGCTTTCTTT. V usage is TRBV6-2 or TRBV6-3 and J usage is TRBJ1-1; 7 bases fit TRBD1. Germline loops: CDR1 MNHEY, CDR2 SVGEGT. Unmatched junction bases numbered 10, after V lost 7 bases and J lost 2 bases. This CDR3 has 15 amino acids.

This clonotype was seen many times. The chain joins TRBV6-5 to TRBJ2-7; 9 bases line up with TRBD2. The CDR3 contains 16 residues. The germline V gene encodes CDR1 MNHEY and CDR2 SVGAGI. V was pared by 4 bases and J by 1 base, with 8 bases of the junction left unmatched. CDR3 nucleotides: TGTGCCAGCAGTTCTAATAGCGGGAGCAATTCCTACGAGCAGTACTTC. It yields the protein CASSSNSGSNSYEQYF.

This clonotype was observed a few times. The genes are TRBV7-2 and TRBJ1-5; unclear D gene. Germline CDR1 reads SGHTA; CDR2 reads FQGNSA. This CDR3 spans 15 amino acids. V shed 6 bases and J shed 0 bases, with 12 bases lying between them. The CDR3 region has the DNA TGTGCCAGCAGGGGTATCGGGGATAGCAATCAGCCCCAGCATTTT. Residues: CASRGIGDSNQPQHF.

CDR3 nucleotide sequence: TGTGCCAGCAGCTTAGCAGCGGGAGGCCCAGATACGCAGTATTTT. Protein: CASSLAAGGPDTQYF. The V and J genes are TRBV11-1 and TRBJ2-3; 9 nucleotides line up with TRBD2. Trimming cost V 0 bases and J 4 bases; bases outside gene matches: 2. There are 15 residues in the CDR3. CDR1 is SGHAT, CDR2 FQDESV, per germline (reference sequence). The entire variable domain, with the rest obtained from reference TRBV11-1 and TRBJ2-3, is as follows: EAEVAQSPRYKITEKSQAVAFWCDPISGHATLYWYRQILGQGPELLVQFQDESVVDDSQLPKDRFSAERLKGVDSTLKIQPAELGDSAMYLCASSLAAGGPDTQYFGPGTRLTVL.

This clonotype was found many times. This rearrangement joins TRBV20-1 to TRBJ1-2; D remains unclear. Trimming removed 7 bases at V and 4 bases at J, with 16 bases between. This CDR3 is built from 13 residues. Germline V gene data show CDR1 as DFQATT and CDR2 as SNEGSKA (reference sequence). The CDR3 loop reads CSVDDSGVYGYTF. The CDR3 coding sequence is TGCAGTGTTGACGATAGCGGGGTCTATGGCTACACCTTC.